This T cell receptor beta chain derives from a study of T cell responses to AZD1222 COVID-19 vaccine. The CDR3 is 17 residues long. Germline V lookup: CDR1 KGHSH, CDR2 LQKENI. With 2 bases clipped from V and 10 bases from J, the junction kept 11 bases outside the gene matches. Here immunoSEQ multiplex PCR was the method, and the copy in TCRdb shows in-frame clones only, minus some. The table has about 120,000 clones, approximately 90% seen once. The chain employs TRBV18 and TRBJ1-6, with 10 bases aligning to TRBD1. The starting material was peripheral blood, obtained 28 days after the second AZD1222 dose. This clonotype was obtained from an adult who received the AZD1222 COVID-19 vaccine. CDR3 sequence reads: CASSPAGTGVGGSPLHF. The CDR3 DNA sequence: TGTGCCAGCTCACCAGCCGGGACAGGGGTCGGGGGATCACCCCTCCACTTT. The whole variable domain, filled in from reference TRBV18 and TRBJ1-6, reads NAGVMQNPRHLVRRRGQEARLRCSPMKGHSHVYWYRQLPEEGLKFMVYLQKENIIDESGMPKERFSAEFPKEGPSILRIQQVVRGDSAAYFCASSPAGTGVGGSPLHFGNGTRLTVT.